This TCR beta chain was captured in a study of CD8+ T cells in alopecia areata. Germline trimming cut 0 bases from V and 2 bases from J; bases unmatched to any gene: 0. The CDR3 spans 15 residues. Germline V gives CDR1 SGHAT, CDR2 FQNNGV. The authors extracted RNA and reverse transcribed it into cDNA as the sequencing template. The method was immunoSEQ multiplex PCR; TCRdb's version includes in-frame clones alone and lacks a portion of them. The repertoire consists of more than 75,000 clones, with 41% occurring once and the leading ten covering roughly 1.3%. The investigators collected lesional scalp punch biopsies and peripheral blood from alopecia areata patients. Sorting of CD4+ and CD8+ T cells was performed on PBMCs.

The chain carries TRBV11-2 and TRBJ2-7, with 11 nucleotides matching TRBD2. This receptor was obtained from a human donor with alopecia areata. The sequencing input was CD4+ T cells sorted from blood. In nucleotides, the CDR3 is TGTGCCAGCAGCTTAGAACTAGCGGGGGCCTACGAGCAGTACTTC. It encodes CASSLELAGAYEQYF.